This record concerns one T cell receptor (beta chain) sequence. Its specificity is not known. This specimen comes from a study of T cells after yellow fever vaccination. Study-wide points: The study re-detected most primary-vaccination clones after the booster (about 96% CD4, 88% CD8). Of the clonotypes, a small share occurred in both CD4 and CD8 compartments. FACS-sorted repertoires could contain abundant clonotypes contaminating from the bulk population.

The CDR3 contains 13 residues. The germline V gene encodes CDR1 DFQATT and CDR2 SNEGSKA (reference sequence). Trimming left V 5 bases short and J 5 bases short, with 14 bases between. 5'RACE template switching generated TCR cDNA, adding a universal primer site and UMIs. Using its own MiXCR run on the 5' RACE reads, TCRdb lists one record per CDR3 protein. The data hold about 320,000 distinct CDR3 sequences, with about 10% observed a single time. The input for sequencing was CD4+ T cells sorted from PBMCs, taken 45 days after the yellow fever booster vaccination. This chain uses TRBV20-1 with TRBJ2-3; perhaps TRBD2 as D (6 bases). The receptor was derived from a man aged 18-30 years who received the YFV17D yellow fever vaccine. The CDR3 loop reads CSARSWGVDTQYF. The CDR3, as DNA: TGCAGTGCTCGTTCGTGGGGGGTAGATACGCAGTATTTT.